The 30 T cell receptor beta chains presented below share a single source sample, sequenced in a study of T cell responses to AZD1222 COVID-19 vaccine. Repertoires were generated with immunoSEQ multiplex PCR, while TCRdb's copy carries only in-frame clones and drops some. Among a few hundred thousand clones listed, 85% to 95% were seen once. Sequencing was performed on peripheral blood, taken on day 0 of AZD1222 vaccination. These receptors were taken from an adult in good health.

The rearrangement links TRBV3-1 (or the pseudogene TRBV3-2) to TRBJ2-3, with D unresolved. There are 11 residues in the CDR3. Trimming took off 2 bases at V and 3 bases at J, with 0 bases between the two ends. Germline assignment: CDR1 LGHDT and CDR2 YNNKEL (reference sequence). CDR3 sequence reads: CASSQTDTQYF. The CDR3 region has the DNA TGTGCCAGCAGCCAAACAGATACGCAGTATTTT.

This rearrangement joins TRBV18 to TRBJ1-1, with D possibly matching TRBD1 (6 bases). Trimming removed 5 bases from V and 8 bases from J, with 9 bases in between. This CDR3 comprises 11 residues. The V gene's germline CDR1 is KGHSH and CDR2 LQKENI. The DNA of the CDR3 is TGTGCCAGCTCAGGACAGCGGGAAGCTTTCTTT. Its protein product is CASSGQREAFF.

V and J are TRBV2 and TRBJ1-5; D ambiguous. This CDR3 region has 14 residues. V was pared by 7 bases and J by 2 bases, with 12 bases between. Germline V gene lookup returns CDR1 SNHLY and CDR2 FYNNEI. The CDR3 here is CASNSGRGNQPQHF. CDR3 in DNA: TGTGCCAGCAACTCGGGAAGGGGCAATCAGCCCCAGCATTTT.

J is TRBJ2-7 and V is TRBV18, with 7 nucleotides matching TRBD1. Germline CDR1 reads KGHSH; CDR2 reads LQKENI. This CDR3 has 15 amino acids. V shed 6 bases, J shed 2 bases, and the junction held 10 bases outside the gene matches. CDR3 nucleotides: TGTGCCAGCTCCCGAACACAGGGGTCGACCTACGAGCAGTACTTC. Translation: CASSRTQGSTYEQYF.

This clone was counted only a few times. The chain is built from TRBV4-2 and TRBJ2-2; perhaps TRBD1 as D (5 bases). Trimming took off 2 bases at V and 7 bases at J, with 14 bases between the two ends. In germline, CDR1 is LGHNA, CDR2 YNFKEQ. The CDR3 spans 15 residues. CDR3 nucleotides: TGTGCCAGCAGCCAAAACGAAGGGGCCCACGGGGAGCTGTTTTTT. Its translation is CASSQNEGAHGELFF.

The J gene is TRBJ1-5, the V gene TRBV18; D remains ambiguous. The CDR3 runs to 12 residues. Germline V gene lookup returns CDR1 KGHSH and CDR2 LQKENI. Trimming removed 4 bases at V and 5 bases at J, with 6 bases between. In DNA form, the CDR3 reads TGTGCCAGCTCACAGGAACATCAGCCCCAGCATTTT. This codes for CASSQEHQPQHF.

The chain is built from TRBV28 and TRBJ1-2; no clear D. Germline V gene lookup returns CDR1 MDHEN and CDR2 SYDVKM. The CDR3 has 13 residues. Between the trimmed V and J ends, which lost 6 bases and 5 bases, there was a span of 13 bases. The CDR3 DNA reads TGTGCCAGCAGACCCCCGATCCTTTATGGCTACACCTTC. It specifies CASRPPILYGYTF.

J is TRBJ2-7 and V is TRBV6-6; 10 bases line up with TRBD1. The germline gives CDR1 MNHNY, CDR2 SVGAGI (reference sequence). This CDR3 has 15 residues. V trimming: 3 bases; J trimming: 1 base; junction bases outside the gene matches: 3. CDR3 amino acids: CASSYGDRGSYEQYF. CDR3 DNA: TGTGCCAGCAGTTATGGGGACAGGGGTTCCTACGAGCAGTACTTC.

This chain connects TRBV6-5 to TRBJ1-5; D possibly corresponds to TRBD1 (6 bases). The CDR3 is 15 amino acids. Germline values: CDR1 MNHEY, CDR2 SVGAGI. V was trimmed by 7 bases and J by 0 bases, leaving 13 bases between them. CDR3 DNA: TGTGCCAGCATCCACTCGGGGGCTAGCAATCAGCCCCAGCATTTT. Translation gives CASIHSGASNQPQHF.

The CDR3 loop is CASSLRDSYNSEQYF. CDR3 nucleotide sequence: TGTGCCAGCAGTTTAAGGGACAGCTACAACTCCGAGCAGTACTTC. The rearrangement uses TRBV28 and TRBJ2-7; 7 bases are shared with TRBD1. The junction had 10 bases not matched to a gene; V was cut back by 2 bases and J by 6 bases. Germline V lookup: CDR1 MDHEN, CDR2 SYDVKM. The CDR3 consists of 15 residues.

The rearrangement joins TRBV2 to TRBJ1-1, with unresolved D. The V and J ends lost 6 bases and 4 bases respectively, with 9 bases between them. Germline-derived CDR1 and CDR2 are SNHLY and FYNNEI. This CDR3 is 12 amino acids long. The CDR3 DNA reads TGTGCCAGCAGGGGGTTAGGCACTGAAGCTTTCTTT. Amino acid sequence: CASRGLGTEAFF.

The chain employs TRBV7-2 and TRBJ1-5; 8 nucleotides agree with TRBD1. V dropped 5 bases and J dropped 2; count of bases not matched to a gene: 2. The CDR3 extends over 14 amino acids. Germline CDR1 and CDR2: SGHTA and FQGNSA. CDR3 DNA sequence: TGTGCCAGCAGCACAGGGGGGGGCAATCAGCCCCAGCATTTT. Translation gives CASSTGGGNQPQHF.

V usage is TRBV2 and J usage is TRBJ1-3; no reliable D call. The CDR3 extends over 14 amino acids. V was clipped by 8 bases and J by 4 bases, with 15 bases between them. Germline assignment: CDR1 SNHLY and CDR2 FYNNEI. The DNA of the CDR3 is TGTGCCAGCGGTGGGCGGTCCGCGGGAAACACCATATATTTT. Translation: CASGGRSAGNTIYF.

In its sample, this clone was seen once. CDR3 sequence (DNA): TGTGCCAGCAGTTCGGAGAGTTCACCCCTCCACTTT. This encodes CASSSESSPLHF. The V gene is TRBV12-3 or TRBV12-4, the J gene TRBJ1-6; D ambiguous. This CDR3 is 12 amino acids long. Trimming stripped 4 bases from V and 9 bases from J, with 7 bases between.

This sequence joins TRBV12-3 or TRBV12-4 and TRBJ1-2; no clear D gene. Between the trimmed V and J ends, which lost 3 bases and 8 bases, there was a span of 10 bases. The CDR3 covers 12 residues. CDR3 loop: CASSFGPSGYTF. The CDR3 DNA reads TGTGCCAGCAGTTTCGGCCCCTCGGGCTACACCTTC.

The genes are TRBV27 and TRBJ2-1; 8 bases line up with TRBD1. CDR1 and CDR2 from the germline V gene are MNHEY and SMNVEV (reference sequence). This CDR3 region has 15 residues. V gave up 6 bases and J gave up 9 bases; unmatched junction bases: 13. The CDR3 bases are TGTGCCAGCAGAACTACAGGGGGTCCCGGGGGTGAGCAGTTCTTC. Its protein product is CASRTTGGPGGEQFF.

The rearrangement links TRBV11-2 to TRBJ1-2; D perhaps matches TRBD1 (5 bases). The germline V and J ends were trimmed by 5 bases and 3 bases, with 16 bases remaining between them. The germline gives CDR1 SGHAT, CDR2 FQNNGV. This CDR3 is built from 15 residues. The CDR3 reads CASSPSIGADYGYTF. The DNA for the CDR3 is TGTGCCAGCAGCCCCTCTATAGGGGCTGACTATGGCTACACCTTC. The whole variable domain, filled in from reference TRBV11-2 and TRBJ1-2, reads EAGVAQSPRYKIIEKRQSVAFWCNPISGHATLYWYQQILGQGPKLLIQFQNNGVVDDSQLPKDRFSAERLKGVDSTLKIQPAKLEDSAVYLCASSPSIGADYGYTFGSGTRLTVV.

The table lists this clone with a count of one. J is TRBJ2-1 and V is TRBV5-1; a possible D gene is TRBD2 (5 bases). Per germline, CDR1 SGHRS and CDR2 YFSETQ. V gave up 0 bases and J gave up 0 bases, with 13 bases separating them. The CDR3 is 17 residues long. CDR3 in DNA: TGCGCCAGCAGCTTGGGTTATCGAGGGAGCTCCTACAATGAGCAGTTCTTC. This encodes CASSLGYRGSSYNEQFF.

The chain combines TRBV27 with TRBJ1-1; D possibly corresponds to TRBD1 (5 bases). The V gene lost 5 bases and the J gene lost 1 base, with 14 bases spanning the gap. Per germline, CDR1 MNHEY and CDR2 SMNVEV (reference sequence). CDR3 length: 15 residues. The CDR3 region has the DNA TGTGCCAGCAGTCGGCCGGGACTCCCGAACACTGAAGCTTTCTTT. Protein sequence: CASSRPGLPNTEAFF.

The J gene is TRBJ2-2, the V gene TRBV4-1, with 7 bases aligning to TRBD2. The J segment lost 2 bases and the V segment lost 4 bases, leaving 4 bases of the junction unmatched. CDR1 is MGHRA, CDR2 YSYEKL, per germline. The length of the CDR3 is 15 residues. Here the CDR3 DNA reads TGCGCCAGCAGCCTCCTAGCGGCTAACACCGGGGAGCTGTTTTTT. Amino acid sequence: CASSLLAANTGELFF.

V gene TRBV6-4 combines with J gene TRBJ1-1; a weak D match, TRBD1 (6 bases). Deletions cut 6 bases from V and 4 bases from J, with 12 bases between. Germline V gene sequence: CDR1 MRHNA, CDR2 SNTAGT. This CDR3 is built from 13 residues. The CDR3 loop reads CASSATGSTEAFF. As DNA, the CDR3 is TGTGCCAGCAGCGCAACAGGGAGCACTGAAGCTTTCTTT.

This chain connects TRBV5-4 to TRBJ1-1; D remains unclear. Trimming left V 2 bases short and J 5 bases short, with 10 bases between. This CDR3 has 13 residues. Germline CDR1 reads SGHNT; CDR2 reads YYREEE (reference sequence). CDR3 residues: CASSFKGGTEAFF. CDR3 DNA: TGTGCCAGCAGCTTCAAGGGTGGGACTGAAGCTTTCTTT.

This clone has more than one count but fewer than ten. The genes are TRBV10-3 and TRBJ2-3; 13 bases line up with TRBD2. CDR3 size: 15 residues. The J segment lost 8 bases and the V segment lost 2 bases, leaving 4 bases of the junction unmatched. Per the germline V gene, CDR1 is ENHRY and CDR2 is SYGVKD. DNA for the CDR3: TGTGCCATCAGTGAGGTGGGGACTAGCGGGACTACGCAGTATTTT. Translation: CAISEVGTSGTTQYF.

The chain is built from TRBV7-9 and TRBJ2-5; 10 nucleotides match TRBD2. CDR1 is SEHNR and CDR2 is FQNEAQ in the germline V gene (reference sequence). Trimming removed 2 bases from V and 4 bases from J; junction bases left unmatched: 4. CDR3 length: 15 residues. Written as DNA, the CDR3 is TGTGCCAGCAGCTTAAGTACTAGCGGGGTAGAGACCCAGTACTTC. Its translation: CASSLSTSGVETQYF.

V and J are TRBV28 and TRBJ1-5; D is ambiguous. Germline V CDR1 and CDR2: MDHEN, SYDVKM. V lost 7 bases, J lost 0 bases, and 16 bases lay in between. The CDR3 length is 16 residues. The CDR3 nucleotides read TGTGCCAGCACCCCGCCGGGAACCTATAGCAATCAGCCCCAGCATTTT. Its protein is CASTPPGTYSNQPQHF.

V is TRBV6-5 and J is TRBJ2-2, with D perhaps TRBD2 (6 bases). Trimming shortened V by 7 bases and J by 4 bases, and 16 bases separated the two germline ends. Germline V lookup: CDR1 MNHEY, CDR2 SVGAGI. The CDR3 consists of 15 residues. CDR3 sequence (DNA): TGTGCCAGCACCCACGGGGACTCTACCACCGGGGAGCTGTTTTTT. Translated: CASTHGDSTTGELFF.

The rearrangement links TRBV9 to TRBJ1-5; no firm D call. The CDR3 is 14 amino acids. Germline CDR1 reads SGDLS; CDR2 reads YYNGEE. The germline V and J ends were trimmed by 3 bases and 8 bases, with 15 bases remaining between them. Here the CDR3 DNA reads TGTGCCAGCAGCGGGGGTGCAGTACTGGAGCCCCAGCATTTT. It codes for CASSGGAVLEPQHF. Drawing the rest from reference TRBV9 and TRBJ1-5, the complete variable domain is DSGVTQTPKHLITATGQRVTLRCSPRSGDLSVYWYQQSLDQGLQFLIQYYNGEERAKGNILERFSAQQFPDLHSELNLSSLELGDSALYFCASSGGAVLEPQHFGDGTRLSIL.

The rearrangement joins TRBV5-3 to TRBJ2-1; D perhaps matches TRBD2 (5 bases). TRBV5-3 is an open reading frame whose function is uncertain. Trimming took off 2 bases at V and 6 bases at J, with 24 bases between the two ends. The CDR3 sequence is 18 residues long. The DNA of the CDR3 is TGTGCCAGAAGCTTTCTACGACTAAGCCAGCTGCGAAGCAATGAGCAGTTCTTC. Translating it yields CARSFLRLSQLRSNEQFF.

The V and J genes are TRBV28 and TRBJ2-7; D possibly corresponds to TRBD2 (5 bases). V dropped 3 bases and J dropped 4 bases, with 19 bases sitting between them. CDR1 and CDR2 from the germline V gene are MDHEN and SYDVKM. The CDR3 runs 16 residues. CDR3 DNA sequence: TGTGCCAGCAGTTTCGGCAGAGGGTATCCCCTTTACGAGCAGTACTTC. Its translation is CASSFGRGYPLYEQYF.

This CDR3 is CASSQTGLETQYF. CDR3 coding DNA: TGTGCCAGTAGTCAGACAGGGTTGGAGACCCAGTACTTC. The rearrangement uses TRBV19 and TRBJ2-5; 7 nucleotides match TRBD1. The CDR3 is 13 residues long. Germline CDR1 reads LNHDA; CDR2 reads SQIVND (reference sequence). With 5 bases clipped from V and 5 bases from J, the junction kept 5 bases outside the gene matches.